The clone carrying this T cell receptor (beta chain) has just one count. The source of the sample is a study of blood T cell repertoires in COVID-19. For the study at large: The cDNA or gDNA used as material had been derived from T cells, B-cell-depleted T cells, or PBMCs.

Libraries were prepared by immunoSEQ multiplex PCR; TCRdb keeps only in-frame clonotypes and omits some of them. The data contain approximately 250,000 clones, about 86% of them singletons. V was shortened by 6 bases and J by 2 bases, with 19 bases between the two germline ends. CDR1 MDHEN and CDR2 SYDVKM come from the germline V gene. The CDR3 contains 16 residues. Sequenced: PBMCs or T cells enriched from blood (not recorded which). The chain joins TRBV28 to TRBJ1-1, with a weak D call TRBD1 (5 bases). This TCR derives from a man aged 30 to 39 with acute COVID-19. CDR3 sequence: CASSPPGLLINTEAFF. The CDR3 DNA is TGTGCCAGCAGCCCACCGGGACTGCTGATTAACACTGAAGCTTTCTTT.